The 14 T cell receptor beta chains in this list originate from one sample, sequenced in a study of tumor-infiltrating lymphocytes in localized non-small cell lung cancer. TCRdb keeps only in-frame clones here, not all; method: immunoSEQ multiplex PCR. This sample yields 2,900 or so clones, of which 55% are seen a single time; around 20% belongs to the top ten. Sequencing used uninvolved lung tissue not adjacent to the tumor. The receptors come from a human donor with non-small cell lung cancer.

CDR3 in amino acids: CASSSGGTDTQYF. In nucleotides, the CDR3 is TGTGCCAGCAGTTCGGGAGGGACAGATACGCAGTATTTT. V usage is TRBV28 and J usage is TRBJ2-3, with 8 bases that match TRBD2. V shed 4 bases and J 3 bases; nucleotides not matched to a gene: 0. This CDR3 has 13 residues. Germline lookup yields CDR1 MDHEN and CDR2 SYDVKM.

This chain uses TRBV2 with TRBJ1-2; the D gene is possibly TRBD1 (6 bases). The ends were cut back, 6 bases at V and 8 bases at J, with 16 bases in the middle. The CDR3 is 13 residues long. Germline lookup yields CDR1 SNHLY and CDR2 FYNNEI. The DNA for the CDR3 is TGTGCCAGCAGGGGAGGGGGAGAGTCGGGCTACACCTTC. As protein: CASRGGGESGYTF.

The genes are TRBV7-2 and TRBJ2-7; possibly TRBD1 for D (6 bases). This CDR3 has 12 amino acids. Looked up from germline, CDR1 is SGHTA and CDR2 is FQGNSA. The V gene lost 5 bases and the J gene lost 5 bases, with 10 bases spanning the gap. The CDR3 DNA follows: TGTGCCAGCAGCCTGGGGGCGGACGAGCAGTACTTC. This codes for CASSLGADEQYF.

This chain uses TRBV28 with TRBJ1-5, with 8 bases aligning to TRBD1. The germline CDR1 and CDR2 sequences are MDHEN and SYDVKM. The CDR3 spans 14 residues. With 2 bases clipped from V and 6 bases from J, the junction kept 3 bases outside the gene matches. The CDR3 DNA sequence: TGTGCCAGCAGTTTAGGACAGGGAATTCAGCCCCAGCATTTT. Its protein product is CASSLGQGIQPQHF. Variable domain in full (rest from reference TRBV28 and TRBJ1-5): DVKVTQSSRYLVKRTGEKVFLECVQDMDHENMFWYRQDPGLGLRLIYFSYDVKMKEKGDIPEGYSVSREKKERFSLILESASTNQTSMYLCASSLGQGIQPQHFGDGTRLSIL.

V is TRBV2 and J is TRBJ2-6; tentative D call: TRBD1 (5 bases). Trimming left V 10 bases short and J 0 bases short, with 16 bases between. CDR1 is SNHLY, CDR2 FYNNEI, per germline. CDR3 length: 16 residues. The CDR3 reads CATERYRTSGANVLTF. For the CDR3, the DNA is TGTGCCACAGAGCGCTACAGGACCTCTGGGGCCAACGTCCTGACTTTC.

This clone showed up just a few times. The rearrangement uses TRBV11-2 and TRBJ1-2; perhaps TRBD1 as D (6 bases). The CDR3 has 13 amino acids. Per germline, CDR1 SGHAT and CDR2 FQNNGV. Trimming shortened V by 0 bases and J by 8 bases, and 10 bases separated the two germline ends. CDR3: CASSLDRGGGYTF. CDR3 nucleotides: TGTGCCAGCAGCTTAGACAGGGGCGGCGGCTACACCTTC.

This rearrangement joins TRBV9 to TRBJ2-7; 8 bases map to TRBD2. J was trimmed by 3 bases and V by 1 base; bases with no gene match: 6. Germline-derived CDR1 and CDR2 are SGDLS and YYNGEE. This CDR3 has 15 amino acids. CDR3 sequence: CASSVNPAGVYEQYF. The CDR3 DNA sequence: TGTGCCAGCAGCGTAAATCCAGCGGGAGTCTACGAGCAGTACTTC.

The chain couples TRBV5-4 to TRBJ2-7; the D gene is possibly TRBD1 (5 bases). Looked up from germline, CDR1 is SGHNT and CDR2 is YYREEE (reference sequence). The V end was cut by 2 bases, the J end by 2 bases, with 8 bases between. This CDR3 region has 13 residues. For the CDR3, the DNA is TGTGCCAGCAGCTTTCAAGGGGCCTACGAGCAGTACTTC. Translating gives CASSFQGAYEQYF. The full variable domain, rest sourced from reference TRBV5-4 and TRBJ2-7, is ETGVTQSPTHLIKTRGQQVTLRCSSQSGHNTVSWYQQALGQGPQFIFQYYREEENGRGNFPPRFSGLQFPNYSSELNVNALELDDSALYLCASSFQGAYEQYFGPGTRLTVT.

This clone appeared a few times. The rearrangement joins TRBV10-3 to TRBJ2-7, with D perhaps TRBD1 (5 bases). V gave up 6 bases and J gave up 0 bases, with 12 bases separating them. CDR3 size: 14 residues. Germline CDR1 and CDR2: ENHRY and SYGVKD. CDR3 loop: CAIRSAGFSYEQYF. The CDR3 DNA follows: TGTGCCATCAGGAGCGCAGGGTTCTCCTACGAGCAGTACTTC.

This sequence joins TRBV28 and TRBJ2-5, with 7 bases aligning to TRBD2. CDR1 and CDR2 from the germline V gene are MDHEN and SYDVKM. This CDR3 contains 17 residues. Trimming took 2 bases from V and 4 from J; bases not matched to a gene: 13. The CDR3 reads CASSLAEGGRRGETQYF. The CDR3 DNA sequence: TGTGCCAGCAGTTTAGCCGAGGGCGGGAGAAGGGGAGAGACCCAGTACTTC.

This clone has just a few counts. V gene TRBV29-1 combines with J gene TRBJ2-7, with 7 bases fitting TRBD1. With V trimmed by 6 bases and J by 9 bases, 8 bases remained unmatched. This CDR3 comprises 11 residues. Germline CDR1 and CDR2: SQVTM and ANQGSEA. The CDR3 sequence is CSVRQGDRQYF. DNA of the CDR3: TGCAGCGTCAGACAGGGTGACCGGCAGTACTTC.

This clone has just a few counts. V is TRBV6-5 and J is TRBJ2-5; TRBD1 is a possible D gene (6 bases). V lost 4 bases and J 2 bases, leaving 14 bases between the germline ends. This CDR3 comprises 15 residues. Germline CDR1 reads MNHEY; CDR2 reads SVGAGI. The CDR3 bases are TGTGCCAGCAGTTCTCCCCGACAGGCTCAAGAGACCCAGTACTTC. The encoded protein is CASSSPRQAQETQYF.

The chain couples TRBV27 to TRBJ1-2; no clear D. Germline CDR1 and CDR2: MNHEY and SMNVEV (reference sequence). This CDR3 comprises 13 residues. The V end lost 5 bases, the J end lost 1 base, and 8 bases lay between the germline ends. CDR3 DNA sequence: TGTGCCAGCAGTAGGGAGGGTAACTATGGCTACACCTTC. This translates into CASSREGNYGYTF.

The chain employs TRBV30 and TRBJ1-2, with a tentative D call TRBD1 (5 bases). The germline V gene has CDR1 GTSNPN and CDR2 SVGIG (reference sequence). The CDR3 has 13 residues. The ends were cut back, 0 bases at V and 3 bases at J, with 8 bases in the middle. The CDR3 coding sequence is TGTGCCTGGAGTGTGGAGGGGTACTATGGCTACACCTTC. Amino acids: CAWSVEGYYGYTF.